This T cell receptor beta chain was profiled in a study of blood T cell repertoires in COVID-19. About the research overall: Both acute and convalescent COVID-19 samples were obtained from the United States, Italy and Spain. The cDNA or gDNA used as material had been derived from T cells, B-cell-depleted T cells, or PBMCs.

V was cut by 0 bases and J by 5 bases, with 13 bases left in between. The CDR3 runs 15 residues. Germline-derived CDR1 and CDR2 are LGHDT and YNNKEL (reference sequence). In the authors' methods: From reference gene primer amplification, estimates of nucleated cell counts were derived. Data came from immunoSEQ multiplex PCR; TCRdb stores just in-frame clones and leaves some out. The D gene and trimming were derived from the DNA, and the V and J assignments and clone size from that table. The data hold some 220,000 clones, with around 80% observed a single time. Sequencing used peripheral blood. This sequence was found in a woman in her seventies with acute or convalescent COVID-19. This chain links TRBV3-1 (or the pseudogene TRBV3-2) with TRBJ1-2; D uncertain. DNA of the CDR3: TGTGCCAGCAGCCAAGATCCTGGGCCAAGTTATGGCTACACCTTC. Translated, it gives CASSQDPGPSYGYTF.